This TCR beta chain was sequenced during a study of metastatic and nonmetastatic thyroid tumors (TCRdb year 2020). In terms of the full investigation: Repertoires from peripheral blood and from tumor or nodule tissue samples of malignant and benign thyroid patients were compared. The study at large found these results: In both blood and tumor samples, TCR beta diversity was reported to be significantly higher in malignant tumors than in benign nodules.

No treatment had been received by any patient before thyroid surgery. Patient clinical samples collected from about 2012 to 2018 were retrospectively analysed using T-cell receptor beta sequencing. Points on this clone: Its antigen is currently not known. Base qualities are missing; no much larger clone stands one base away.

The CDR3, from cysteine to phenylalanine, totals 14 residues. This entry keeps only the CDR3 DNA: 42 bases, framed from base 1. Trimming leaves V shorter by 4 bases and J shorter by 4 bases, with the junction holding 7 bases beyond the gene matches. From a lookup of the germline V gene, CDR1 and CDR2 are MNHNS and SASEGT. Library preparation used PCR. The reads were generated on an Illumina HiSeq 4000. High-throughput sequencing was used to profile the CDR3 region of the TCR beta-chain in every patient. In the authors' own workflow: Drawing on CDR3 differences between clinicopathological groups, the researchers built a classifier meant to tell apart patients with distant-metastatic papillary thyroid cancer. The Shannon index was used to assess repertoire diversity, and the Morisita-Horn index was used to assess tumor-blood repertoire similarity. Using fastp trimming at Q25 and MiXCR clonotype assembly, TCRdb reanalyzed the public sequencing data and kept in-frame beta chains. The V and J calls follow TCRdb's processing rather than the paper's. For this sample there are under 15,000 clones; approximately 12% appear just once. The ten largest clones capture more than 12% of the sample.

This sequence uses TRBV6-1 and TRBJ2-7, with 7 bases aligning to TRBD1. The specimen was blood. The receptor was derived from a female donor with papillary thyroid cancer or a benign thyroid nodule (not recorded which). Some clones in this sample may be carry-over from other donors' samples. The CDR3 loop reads CASSGGAGGYEQYF. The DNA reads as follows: TGTGCCAGCAGTGGAGGGGCAGGGGGTTACGAGCAGTACTTC.